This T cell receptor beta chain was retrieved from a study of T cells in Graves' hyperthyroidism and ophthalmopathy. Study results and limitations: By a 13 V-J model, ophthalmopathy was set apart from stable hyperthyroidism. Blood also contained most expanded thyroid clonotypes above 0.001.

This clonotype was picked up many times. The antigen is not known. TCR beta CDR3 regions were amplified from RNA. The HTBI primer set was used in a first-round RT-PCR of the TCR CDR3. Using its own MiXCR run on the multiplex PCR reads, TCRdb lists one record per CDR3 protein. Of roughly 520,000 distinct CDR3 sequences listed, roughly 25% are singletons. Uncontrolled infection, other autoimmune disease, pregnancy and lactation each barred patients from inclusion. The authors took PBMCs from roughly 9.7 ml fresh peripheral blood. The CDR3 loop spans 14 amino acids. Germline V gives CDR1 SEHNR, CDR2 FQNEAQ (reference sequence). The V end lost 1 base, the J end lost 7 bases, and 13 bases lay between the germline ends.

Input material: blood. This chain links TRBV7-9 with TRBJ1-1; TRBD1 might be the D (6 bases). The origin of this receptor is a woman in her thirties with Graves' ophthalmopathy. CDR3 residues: CASSLGGQNLEAFF. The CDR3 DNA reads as TGTGCCAGCAGCTTAGGGGGGCAGAACCTTGAAGCTTTCTTT.